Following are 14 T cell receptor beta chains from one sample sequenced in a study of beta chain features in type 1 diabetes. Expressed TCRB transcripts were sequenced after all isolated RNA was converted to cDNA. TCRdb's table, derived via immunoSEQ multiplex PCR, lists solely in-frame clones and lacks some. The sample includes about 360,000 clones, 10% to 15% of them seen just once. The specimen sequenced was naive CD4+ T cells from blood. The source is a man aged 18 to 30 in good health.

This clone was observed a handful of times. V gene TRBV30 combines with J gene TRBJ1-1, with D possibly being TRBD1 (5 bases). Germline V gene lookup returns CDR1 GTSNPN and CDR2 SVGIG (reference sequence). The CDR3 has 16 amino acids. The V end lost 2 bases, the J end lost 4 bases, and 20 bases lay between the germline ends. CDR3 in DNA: TGTGCCTGGAGTCCCATTACAGGTGGAAGGAGCACTGAAGCTTTCTTT. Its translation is CAWSPITGGRSTEAFF.

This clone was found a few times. CDR3: CAISGGTAIYNSPLHF. As DNA, the CDR3 is TGTGCCATCAGTGGGGGGACAGCTATATATAATTCACCCCTCCACTTT. The chain is built from TRBV10-3 and TRBJ1-6; 7 bases map to TRBD1. V lost 4 bases, J lost 4 bases, and 7 bases stayed unmatched. This CDR3 spans 16 amino acids. Germline lookup yields CDR1 ENHRY and CDR2 SYGVKD.

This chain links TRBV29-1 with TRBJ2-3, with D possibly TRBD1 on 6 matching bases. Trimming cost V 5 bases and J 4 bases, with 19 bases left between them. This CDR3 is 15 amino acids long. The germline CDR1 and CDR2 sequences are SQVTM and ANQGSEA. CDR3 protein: CSVRRQVEGPDTQYF. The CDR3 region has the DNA TGCAGCGTTCGTCGACAGGTCGAGGGCCCAGATACGCAGTATTTT.

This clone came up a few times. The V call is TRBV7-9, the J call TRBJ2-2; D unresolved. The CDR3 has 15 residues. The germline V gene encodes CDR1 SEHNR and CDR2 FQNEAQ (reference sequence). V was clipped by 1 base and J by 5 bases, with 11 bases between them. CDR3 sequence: CASSLDDIETGELFF. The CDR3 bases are TGTGCCAGCAGCTTAGACGACATCGAAACCGGGGAGCTGTTTTTT.

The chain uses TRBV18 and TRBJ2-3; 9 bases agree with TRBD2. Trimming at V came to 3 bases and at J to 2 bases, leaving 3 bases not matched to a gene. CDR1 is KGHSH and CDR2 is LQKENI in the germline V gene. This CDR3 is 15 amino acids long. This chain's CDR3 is CASSPLAGNTDTQYF. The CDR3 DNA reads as TGTGCCAGCTCACCGCTAGCGGGGAACACAGATACGCAGTATTTT. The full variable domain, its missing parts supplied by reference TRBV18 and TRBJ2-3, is NAGVMQNPRHLVRRRGQEARLRCSPMKGHSHVYWYRQLPEEGLKFMVYLQKENIIDESGMPKERFSAEFPKEGPSILRIQQVVRGDSAAYFCASSPLAGNTDTQYFGPGTRLTVL.

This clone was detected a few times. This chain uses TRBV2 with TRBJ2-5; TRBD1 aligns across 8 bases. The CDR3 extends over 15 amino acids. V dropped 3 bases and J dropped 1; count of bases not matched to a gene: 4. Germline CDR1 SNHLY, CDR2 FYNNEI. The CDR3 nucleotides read TGTGCCAGCAGTGATCCCGGACAGGGCCAAGAGACCCAGTACTTC. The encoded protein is CASSDPGQGQETQYF.

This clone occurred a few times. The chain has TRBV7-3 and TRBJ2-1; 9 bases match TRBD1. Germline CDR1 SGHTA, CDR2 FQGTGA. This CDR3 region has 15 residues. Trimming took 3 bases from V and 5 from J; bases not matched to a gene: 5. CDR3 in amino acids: CASSFAGTGNNEQFF. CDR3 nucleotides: TGTGCCAGCAGCTTCGCCGGGACAGGGAACAATGAGCAGTTCTTC.

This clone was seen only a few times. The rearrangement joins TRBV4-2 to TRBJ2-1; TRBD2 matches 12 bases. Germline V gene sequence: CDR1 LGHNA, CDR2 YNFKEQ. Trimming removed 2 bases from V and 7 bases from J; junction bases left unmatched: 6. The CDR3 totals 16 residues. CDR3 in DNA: TGTGCCAGCAGCCAACTTCTAGCGGGGGGGAAAAATGAGCAGTTCTTC. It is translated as CASSQLLAGGKNEQFF.

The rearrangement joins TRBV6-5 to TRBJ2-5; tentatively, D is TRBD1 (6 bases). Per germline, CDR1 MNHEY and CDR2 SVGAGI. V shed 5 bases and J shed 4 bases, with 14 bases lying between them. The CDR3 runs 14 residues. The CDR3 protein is CASSKLDSRETQYF. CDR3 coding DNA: TGTGCCAGCAGTAAACTGGACAGCAGAGAGACCCAGTACTTC.

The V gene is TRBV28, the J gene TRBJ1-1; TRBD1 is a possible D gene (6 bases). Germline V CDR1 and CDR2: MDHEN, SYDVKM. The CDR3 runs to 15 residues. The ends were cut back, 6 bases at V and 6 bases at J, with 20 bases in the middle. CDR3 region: CASRHQGAGAAEAFF. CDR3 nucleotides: TGTGCCAGCAGACATCAAGGCGCAGGGGCGGCTGAAGCTTTCTTT.

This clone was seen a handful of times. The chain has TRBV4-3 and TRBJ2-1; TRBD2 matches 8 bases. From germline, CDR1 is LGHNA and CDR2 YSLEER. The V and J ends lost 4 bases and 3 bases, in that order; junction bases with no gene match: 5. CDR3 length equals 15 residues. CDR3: CASSPLGTSYNEQFF. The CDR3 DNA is TGCGCCAGCAGCCCCCTAGGGACTAGCTACAATGAGCAGTTCTTC.

The CDR3 nucleotides read TGCGCCAGCAGCTCCCAGACTAGTAATGAGCAGTTCTTC. Translation: CASSSQTSNEQFF. J is TRBJ2-1 and V is TRBV5-1, with a tentative D call TRBD2 (6 bases). CDR3 size: 13 residues. V was clipped by 3 bases and J by 7 bases, with 11 bases between them. Germline V gene data show CDR1 as SGHRS and CDR2 as YFSETQ.

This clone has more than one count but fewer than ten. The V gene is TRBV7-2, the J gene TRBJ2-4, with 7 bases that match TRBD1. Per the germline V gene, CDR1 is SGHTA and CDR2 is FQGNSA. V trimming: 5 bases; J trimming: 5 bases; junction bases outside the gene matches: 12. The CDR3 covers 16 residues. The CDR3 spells CASSPSNYRGQNIQYF. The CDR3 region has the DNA TGTGCCAGCAGCCCATCGAATTACAGGGGACAAAACATTCAGTACTTC.

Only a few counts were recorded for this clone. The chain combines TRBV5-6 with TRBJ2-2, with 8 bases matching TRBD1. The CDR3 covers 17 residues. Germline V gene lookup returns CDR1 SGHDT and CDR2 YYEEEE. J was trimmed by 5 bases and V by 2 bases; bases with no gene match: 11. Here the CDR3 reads CASSFPNQGARTGELFF. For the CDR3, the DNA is TGTGCCAGCAGCTTTCCCAACCAGGGGGCGCGTACCGGGGAGCTGTTTTTT.